The 32 T cell receptor beta chains below come from one sample, sequenced in a study of siplizumab effects on memory and regulatory T cells. The method was immunoSEQ multiplex PCR; TCRdb's version includes in-frame clones alone and lacks a portion of them. The profile shows about 110,000 clones, roughly 92% of them singletons. The sequencing sample was made of CD4+ T cells sorted from blood. The receptors stem from a human donor in good health.

The chain employs TRBV23-1 and TRBJ2-7; 8 bases match TRBD1. TRBV23-1 is classed as an ORF, of uncertain function. The CDR3 runs 14 residues. The junction had 4 bases not matched to a gene; V was cut back by 6 bases and J by 0 bases. The CDR3 is CASSWTGSSYEQYF. The CDR3 DNA is TGCGCCAGCAGCTGGACAGGGAGCTCCTACGAGCAGTACTTC.

This clone was detected only once. V and J are TRBV11-2 and TRBJ2-5, with no clear D. Looked up from germline, CDR1 is SGHAT and CDR2 is FQNNGV. The CDR3 consists of 12 residues. V was shortened by 5 bases and J by 2 bases, with 6 bases between the two germline ends. The CDR3 loop is CASSPTQETQYF. The CDR3 bases are TGTGCCAGCAGCCCTACTCAAGAGACCCAGTACTTC. The full variable domain, rest sourced from reference TRBV11-2 and TRBJ2-5, is EAGVAQSPRYKIIEKRQSVAFWCNPISGHATLYWYQQILGQGPKLLIQFQNNGVVDDSQLPKDRFSAERLKGVDSTLKIQPAKLEDSAVYLCASSPTQETQYFGPGTRLLVL.

The chain has TRBV9 and TRBJ1-6; D gene uncertain. The germline V gene encodes CDR1 SGDLS and CDR2 YYNGEE. The CDR3 totals 17 residues. V lost 2 bases and J lost 0, with 12 bases in between. The CDR3 is CASSVAMGSSYNSPLHF. Here the CDR3 DNA reads TGTGCCAGCAGCGTCGCCATGGGGAGCTCCTATAATTCACCCCTCCACTTT.

The CDR3 DNA sequence: TGTGCCAGCAGTGACAGGACCATTAGCAATCAGCCCCAGCATTTT. Its translation is CASSDRTISNQPQHF. The genes are TRBV6-6 and TRBJ1-5; the D gene is possibly TRBD1 (6 bases). The CDR3 has 15 amino acids. Germline assignment: CDR1 MNHNY and CDR2 SVGAGI (reference sequence). V was trimmed by 5 bases and J by 0 bases, leaving 11 bases between them.

V usage is TRBV5-1 and J usage is TRBJ2-3; D might be TRBD1 (5 bases). This CDR3 comprises 14 residues. The germline V gene has CDR1 SGHRS and CDR2 YFSETQ. V lost 5 bases and J lost 0, with 10 bases in between. In nucleotides, the CDR3 is TGCGCCAGCAGAGACAGTGTTAGCACAGATACGCAGTATTTT. Translating gives CASRDSVSTDTQYF.

This chain joins TRBV9 and TRBJ1-5; D gene ambiguous. The CDR3 is made up of 14 amino acids. The ends were cut back, 0 bases at V and 8 bases at J, with 12 bases in the middle. Germline CDR1 and CDR2: SGDLS and YYNGEE. The CDR3 protein is CASSVGDSREPQHF. As DNA, the CDR3 is TGTGCCAGCAGCGTAGGTGACTCACGCGAGCCCCAGCATTTT.

Only one count was recorded for this clone. The chain joins TRBV9 to TRBJ2-7; D gene ambiguous. Germline CDR1 is SGDLS and CDR2 is YYNGEE. This CDR3 has 15 amino acids. V lost 0 bases and J 2 bases, leaving 12 bases between the germline ends. The CDR3 protein is CASSVEPAGTYEQYF. Here the CDR3 DNA reads TGTGCCAGCAGCGTAGAGCCGGCAGGTACCTACGAGCAGTACTTC.

This sequence joins TRBV7-6 and TRBJ2-7; perhaps TRBD1 as D (5 bases). Looked up from germline, CDR1 is SGHVS and CDR2 is FNYEAQ. Trimming cost V 3 bases and J 3 bases, with 18 bases left between them. The CDR3 loop spans 16 amino acids. The CDR3 reads CASSFSGGAHIYEQYF. The CDR3, as DNA: TGTGCCAGCAGCTTCTCGGGTGGGGCCCACATCTACGAGCAGTACTTC.

The chain combines TRBV11-2 with TRBJ2-5, with D possibly being TRBD2 (5 bases). CDR1 and CDR2 from the germline V gene are SGHAT and FQNNGV. There are 13 residues in the CDR3. Trimming pared 1 base from V and 5 bases from J, leaving 8 bases between. The CDR3 DNA reads TGTGCCAGCAGCTTAGCGGGGAAGGAGACCCAGTACTTC. This translates into CASSLAGKETQYF.

The chain is built from TRBV10-3 and TRBJ2-2; 8 bases agree with TRBD2. The trim removed 10 bases at V and 3 bases at J, leaving 7 bases unmatched. This CDR3 is built from 14 residues. In germline, CDR1 is ENHRY, CDR2 SYGVKD. The DNA of the CDR3 is TGTGCCACCGGGACTAGAAAGGACACCGGGGAGCTGTTTTTT. Amino acid sequence: CATGTRKDTGELFF.

In DNA, the CDR3 is TGTGCCACCAGCAGAGAGAACTCTGGGGCCAACGTCCTGACTTTC. Residues: CATSRENSGANVLTF. The chain recombines TRBV15 with TRBJ2-6; D uncertain. This CDR3 comprises 15 residues. From germline, CDR1 is LNHNV and CDR2 YYDKDF (reference sequence). The germline V and J ends were trimmed by 0 bases and 0 bases, with 3 bases remaining between them.

CDR3 sequence: CASSYLAGVGNEQFF. In DNA form, the CDR3 reads TGTGCCAGCAGTTATCTAGCGGGAGTCGGTAATGAGCAGTTCTTC. The chain employs TRBV28 and TRBJ2-1; 10 nucleotides line up with TRBD2. Germline V gene sequence: CDR1 MDHEN, CDR2 SYDVKM. Trimming at V came to 4 bases and at J to 7 bases, leaving 7 bases not matched to a gene. The CDR3 is 15 residues long.

The gene calls are TRBV19 and TRBJ1-2; D unresolved. V was clipped by 2 bases and J by 0 bases, with 7 bases between them. CDR3 length equals 14 residues. Germline V gene sequence: CDR1 LNHDA, CDR2 SQIVND (reference sequence). CDR3 region: CASSIPRSNYGYTF. CDR3 nucleotide sequence: TGTGCCAGTAGTATACCCAGGTCTAACTATGGCTACACCTTC.

The genes are TRBV27 and TRBJ2-7; D call uncertain. V gave up 3 bases and J gave up 3 bases, with 12 bases separating them. Germline CDR1 MNHEY, CDR2 SMNVEV (reference sequence). The length of the CDR3 is 14 residues. The CDR3 loop is CASSFGGFFYEQYF. In DNA, the CDR3 is TGTGCCAGCAGTTTCGGCGGTTTTTTCTACGAGCAGTACTTC.

V gene TRBV18 combines with J gene TRBJ2-1; D remains unclear. CDR3 size: 15 residues. The germline V gene encodes CDR1 KGHSH and CDR2 LQKENI. Deletions cut 2 bases from V and 9 bases from J, with 17 bases between. The CDR3 DNA reads as TGTGCCAGCTCACCAAACCTCTTTGGTGTCGGTGAGCAGTTCTTC. It is translated as CASSPNLFGVGEQFF.

In its sample, this clone was seen once. The chain has TRBV7-7 and TRBJ2-5; D not resolved. Trimming cost V 5 bases and J 1 base, with 23 bases left between them. This CDR3 spans 18 amino acids. Germline values: CDR1 SSHAT, CDR2 FNYEAQ (reference sequence). CDR3 DNA sequence: TGTGCCAGCAGCGTTATAGTCCCCGCACCAGGTTCCCAAGAGACCCAGTACTTC. This gives the protein CASSVIVPAPGSQETQYF.

The chain uses TRBV6-6 and TRBJ2-6, with D hard to call. There are 13 residues in the CDR3. V was trimmed by 10 bases and J by 0 bases, leaving 7 bases between them. Germline lookup yields CDR1 MNHNY and CDR2 SVGAGI (reference sequence). CDR3 sequence: CATLISGANVLTF. The CDR3 region has the DNA TGTGCCACCCTAATCTCTGGGGCCAACGTCCTGACTTTC.

The chain has TRBV6-5 and TRBJ2-2; tentatively, D is TRBD1 (6 bases). From germline, CDR1 is MNHEY and CDR2 SVGAGI. This CDR3 has 14 amino acids. Between the trimmed V and J ends, which lost 6 bases and 3 bases, there was a span of 11 bases. For the CDR3, the DNA is TGTGCCAGCAGGCAAACAGGGCACACCGGGGAGCTGTTTTTT. The encoded protein is CASRQTGHTGELFF.

V gene TRBV6-5 combines with J gene TRBJ2-7; D not certain. This CDR3 is 11 amino acids long. From germline, CDR1 is MNHEY and CDR2 SVGAGI. Trimming took off 2 bases at V and 5 bases at J, with 4 bases between the two ends. As DNA, the CDR3 is TGTGCCAGCAGTTACGGTCACGAGCAGTACTTC. This sequence encodes CASSYGHEQYF.

Points on this clone: Other DNA sequences from this sample encode an identical CDR3 as well. The chain employs TRBV5-1 and TRBJ2-5, with D possibly TRBD1 on 5 matching bases. V was clipped by 0 bases and J by 2 bases, with 8 bases between them. The germline V gene encodes CDR1 SGHRS and CDR2 YFSETQ. This CDR3 has 14 amino acids. CDR3 DNA: TGCGCCAGCAGCTTGGGACAGCTTCAAGAGACCCAGTACTTC. Amino acids: CASSLGQLQETQYF.

This CDR3 reads CASQWGQNTEAFF. CDR3 nucleotide sequence: TGCGCCAGCCAGTGGGGACAGAACACTGAAGCTTTCTTT. The chain is built from TRBV5-1 and TRBJ1-1; a possible D gene is TRBD1 (6 bases). The CDR3 totals 13 residues. V lost 7 bases, J lost 1 base, and 11 bases lay in between. The germline CDR1 and CDR2 sequences are SGHRS and YFSETQ.

J is TRBJ1-5 and V is TRBV5-8, with a possible D match to TRBD1 (5 bases). The CDR3 loop spans 14 amino acids. Per germline, CDR1 SGHTS and CDR2 YDEGEE. Trimming pared 3 bases from V and 3 bases from J, leaving 10 bases between. CDR3 amino acids: CASSWGLTNQPQHF. DNA of the CDR3: TGTGCCAGCAGCTGGGGACTGACCAATCAGCCCCAGCATTTT. Using reference TRBV5-8 and TRBJ1-5 for the parts outside the CDR3, the full variable domain is EAGVTQSPTHLIKTRGQQATLRCSPISGHTSVYWYQQALGLGLQFLLWYDEGEERNRGNFPPRFSGRQFPNYSSELNVNALELEDSALYLCASSWGLTNQPQHFGDGTRLSIL.

The V call is TRBV9, the J call TRBJ2-5; D gene unclear. V was clipped by 1 base and J by 5 bases, with 12 bases between them. Germline lookup yields CDR1 SGDLS and CDR2 YYNGEE. This CDR3 is built from 14 residues. CDR3 sequence: CASSVSGFPETQYF. DNA for the CDR3: TGTGCCAGCAGCGTATCTGGGTTTCCCGAGACCCAGTACTTC.

V and J are TRBV5-1 and TRBJ2-4, with D tentatively TRBD1 (5 bases). CDR3 size: 15 residues. Looked up from germline, CDR1 is SGHRS and CDR2 is YFSETQ. V shed 3 bases and J shed 3 bases, with 13 bases lying between them. The CDR3 here is CASSSVRGGKNIQYF. Written as DNA, the CDR3 is TGCGCCAGCAGCTCCGTAAGGGGCGGCAAAAACATTCAGTACTTC.

The sample holds one count of this clone. The rearrangement joins TRBV19 to TRBJ1-3; the D is unclear. CDR3 length: 14 residues. V was trimmed by 5 bases and J by 4 bases, leaving 12 bases between them. Germline CDR1 LNHDA, CDR2 SQIVND (reference sequence). The CDR3 region is CASSYDMVGNTIYF. CDR3 bases: TGTGCCAGTAGTTACGACATGGTAGGAAACACCATATATTTT. The variable domain in full, with the rest retrieved from reference TRBV19 and TRBJ1-3, is DGGITQSPKYLFRKEGQNVTLSCEQNLNHDAMYWYRQDPGQGLRLIYYSQIVNDFQKGDIAEGYSVSREKKESFPLTVTSAQKNPTAFYLCASSYDMVGNTIYFGEGSWLTVV.

The gene calls are TRBV28 and TRBJ2-3; a weak D match, TRBD2 (7 bases). The germline V gene encodes CDR1 MDHEN and CDR2 SYDVKM. This CDR3 comprises 14 residues. The V gene lost 3 bases and the J gene lost 5 bases, with 12 bases spanning the gap. The CDR3 spells CASSFGGAGDTQYF. The CDR3 DNA sequence: TGTGCCAGCAGTTTTGGGGGGGCGGGAGATACGCAGTATTTT.

This clone was counted a single time. V usage is TRBV4-1 and J usage is TRBJ2-4; D may be TRBD1 or TRBD2 (6 bases each). The CDR3 contains 17 residues. Germline assignment: CDR1 MGHRA and CDR2 YSYEKL. With 3 bases removed from V and 1 base from J, the gap between germline ends came to 16 bases. This CDR3 reads CASSQWGAQFAKNIQYF. The CDR3, as DNA: TGCGCCAGCAGCCAGTGGGGGGCCCAGTTTGCCAAAAACATTCAGTACTTC.

V is TRBV5-4 and J is TRBJ2-5; possibly TRBD1 for D (5 bases). The V gene's germline CDR1 is SGHNT and CDR2 YYREEE (reference sequence). The V and J ends lost 2 bases and 1 base respectively, with 9 bases between them. The CDR3 consists of 14 residues. In nucleotides, the CDR3 is TGTGCCAGCAGCTTTGGGCAGGGCCAAGAGACCCAGTACTTC. It yields the protein CASSFGQGQETQYF.

The chain couples TRBV7-9 to TRBJ1-1; D call uncertain. Germline values: CDR1 SEHNR, CDR2 FQNEAQ (reference sequence). Between the trimmed V and J ends, which lost 2 bases and 7 bases, there was a span of 11 bases. This CDR3 is 13 amino acids long. The CDR3 reads CASSLSEGGEAFF. The CDR3 DNA reads as TGTGCCAGCAGCTTAAGCGAGGGAGGTGAAGCTTTCTTT.

The chain recombines TRBV28 with TRBJ1-4, with D possibly being TRBD1 (5 bases). CDR1 and CDR2 (germline): MDHEN, SYDVKM. The CDR3 is 14 residues long. The V gene lost 10 bases and the J gene lost 0 bases, with 12 bases spanning the gap. The CDR3 spells CAIAGGATNEKLFF. CDR3 in DNA: TGTGCCATAGCGGGGGGTGCAACTAATGAAAAACTGTTTTTT.

The chain has TRBV11-3 and TRBJ1-1, with 9 nucleotides matching TRBD1. The germline gives CDR1 SGHNT, CDR2 YENEEA. The CDR3 has 14 residues. With V trimmed by 1 base and J by 13 bases, 10 bases remained unmatched. CDR3 protein: CASSLGGQGSFVFF. For the CDR3, the DNA is TGTGCCAGCAGCTTAGGGGGACAGGGATCTTTCGTTTTCTTT.

The chain couples TRBV21-1 to TRBJ1-1. TRBV21-1 is a pseudogene locus. The CDR3 is 15 amino acids. The CDR3 sequence is CASVEGRHAEDEAFF. The CDR3 DNA reads TGTGCCAGCGTCGAGGGAAGACATGCCGAGGACGAAGCTTTCTTT.